What follows describes a single T cell receptor beta chain. Its matching antigen is unknown. The draw of peripheral blood yielded ten milliliters from each donor. This sample stems from a study of blood T cells in healthy people across ages. Study-level points and caveats: Long-lived donors had more naive CD4+ cells and higher diversity than aged donors.

The authors ran a second PCR of about 6 to 12 cycles using a sample-barcoded 5' primer and a J-beta primer mix. Every cDNA molecule bore a tag from a template-switch adaptor containing 12 random nucleotides. TCRdb re-called the 5' RACE reads through MiXCR, storing one row per CDR3 protein. In the table there are roughly 700,000 distinct CDR3 sequences, approximately 25% of which are singletons. CDR3 length equals 15 residues. Looked up from germline, CDR1 is MNHEY and CDR2 is SVGEGT. The junction had 7 bases not matched to a gene; V was cut back by 6 bases and J by 3 bases. The sample was also reused in another study, on T cells of mothers and their children. That work contributes: With unrelated pairs as the comparison, related mother-child pairs had a slightly higher overlap that was not significant.

Specimen: blood. This rearrangement joins TRBV6-2 or TRBV6-3 to TRBJ1-5, with 8 bases that match TRBD1. This clonotype originated in a boy between 5 and 17 years old in good health. CDR3 in amino acids: CASRRTGTTNQPQHF. CDR3 DNA: TGTGCCAGCAGACGGACAGGGACTACCAATCAGCCCCAGCATTTT.